The clone carrying this TCR beta chain is a singleton in its sample. The data stem from a study of blood T cell repertoires in COVID-19. On the study more broadly: From the United States, Italy and Spain came samples of acute and convalescent COVID-19.

Sequencing was performed with immunoSEQ multiplex PCR; in TCRdb, only in-frame clones are kept and a portion is missing. The sample carries some 200,000 clones, 80% to 90% recorded once. The CDR3 runs 15 residues. J lost 5 bases, V lost 2 bases, and 8 bases had no gene match. Germline loops: CDR1 SGHTA, CDR2 FQGTGA. The material sequenced was peripheral blood. The receptor was derived from a man aged 80 or over with acute or convalescent COVID-19. The rearrangement uses TRBV7-3 and TRBJ2-7; 8 positions match TRBD1. CDR3 protein: CASSLEIFRGHEQYV. The CDR3 nucleotides read TGTGCCAGCAGCTTAGAAATTTTCAGGGGGCACGAGCAGTACGTC.